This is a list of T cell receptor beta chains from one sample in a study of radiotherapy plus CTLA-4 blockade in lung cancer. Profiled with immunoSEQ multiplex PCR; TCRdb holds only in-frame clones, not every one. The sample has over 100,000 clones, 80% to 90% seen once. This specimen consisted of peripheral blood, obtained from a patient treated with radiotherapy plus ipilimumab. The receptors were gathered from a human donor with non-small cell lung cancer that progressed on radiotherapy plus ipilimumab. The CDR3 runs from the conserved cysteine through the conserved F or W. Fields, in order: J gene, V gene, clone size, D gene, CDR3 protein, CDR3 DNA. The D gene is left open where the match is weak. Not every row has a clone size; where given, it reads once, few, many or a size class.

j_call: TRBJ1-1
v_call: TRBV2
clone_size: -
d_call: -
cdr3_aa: CASRGGWGNTEAFF
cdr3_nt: TGTGCCAGCAGAGGGGGTTGGGGGAACACTGAAGCTTTCTTT

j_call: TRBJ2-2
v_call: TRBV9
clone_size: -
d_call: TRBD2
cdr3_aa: CASSVEAGGGTGELFF
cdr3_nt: TGTGCCAGCAGCGTAGAAGCGGGAGGGGGCACCGGGGAGCTGTTTTTT

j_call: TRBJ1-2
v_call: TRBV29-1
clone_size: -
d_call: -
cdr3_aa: CSVDLRGQNYGYTF
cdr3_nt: TGCAGCGTTGATTTGAGGGGCCAGAACTATGGCTACACCTTC

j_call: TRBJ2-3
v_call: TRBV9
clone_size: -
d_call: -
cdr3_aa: CASSVGRGSTDTQYF
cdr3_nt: TGTGCCAGCAGCGTGGGTCGGGGTAGCACAGATACGCAGTATTTT

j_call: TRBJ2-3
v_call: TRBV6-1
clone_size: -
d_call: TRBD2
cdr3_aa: CASSAKTSGSTDTQYF
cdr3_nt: TGTGCCAGCAGTGCTAAGACTAGCGGGAGCACAGATACGCAGTATTTT

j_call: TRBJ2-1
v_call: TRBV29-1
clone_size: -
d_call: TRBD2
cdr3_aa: CSVGLAGNEQFF
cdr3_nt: TGCAGCGTAGGACTAGCGGGGAATGAGCAGTTCTTC

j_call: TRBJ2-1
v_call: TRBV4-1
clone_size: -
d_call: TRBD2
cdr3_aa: CASSQDGLAGGFEQFF
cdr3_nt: TGCGCCAGCAGCCAAGATGGGCTAGCGGGAGGGTTTGAGCAGTTCTTC

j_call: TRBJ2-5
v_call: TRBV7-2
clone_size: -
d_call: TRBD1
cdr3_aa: CASSSGQGVGETQYF
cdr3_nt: TGTGCCAGCAGCTCTGGACAGGGGGTAGGAGAGACCCAGTACTTC

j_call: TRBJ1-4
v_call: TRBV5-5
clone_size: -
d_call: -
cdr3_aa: CASSLVGALELFF
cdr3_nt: TGTGCCAGCAGCTTGGTGGGTGCACTGGAACTGTTTTTT

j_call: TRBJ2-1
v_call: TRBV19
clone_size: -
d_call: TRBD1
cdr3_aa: CASSITGGSYNEQFF
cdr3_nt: TGTGCCAGTAGTATCACAGGGGGATCCTACAATGAGCAGTTCTTC

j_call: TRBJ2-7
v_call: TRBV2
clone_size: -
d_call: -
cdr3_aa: CASTQDPYEQYF
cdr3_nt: TGTGCCAGCACACAGGACCCCTACGAGCAGTACTTC

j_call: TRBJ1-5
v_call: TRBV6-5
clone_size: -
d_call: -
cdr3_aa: CASRIRSNSNQPQHF
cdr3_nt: TGTGCCAGCAGGATCCGGTCAAATAGCAATCAGCCCCAGCATTTT

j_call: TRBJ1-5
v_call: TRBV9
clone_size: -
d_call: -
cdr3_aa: CASSPEGQSNQPQHF
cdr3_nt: TGTGCCAGCAGCCCCGAGGGGCAATCAAACCAGCCCCAGCATTTT

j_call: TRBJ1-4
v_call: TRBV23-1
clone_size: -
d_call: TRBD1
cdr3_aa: CASSQNRGGPREKLFF
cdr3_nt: TGCGCCAGCAGTCAAAACAGAGGGGGCCCTAGGGAAAAACTGTTTTTT

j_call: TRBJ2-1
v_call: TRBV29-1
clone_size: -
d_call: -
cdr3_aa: CSVETGDTYNEQFF
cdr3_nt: TGCAGCGTTGAAACCGGGGACACCTACAATGAGCAGTTCTTC

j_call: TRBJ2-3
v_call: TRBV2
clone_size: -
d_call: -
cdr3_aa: CASSQDRGLMWAQYF
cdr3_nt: TGTGCCAGCAGTCAAGATCGGGGTCTTATGTGGGCGCAGTATTTT

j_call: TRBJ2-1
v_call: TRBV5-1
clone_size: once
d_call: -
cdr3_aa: CASSFGLASYNEQFF
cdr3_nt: TGCGCCAGCAGCTTCGGACTGGCCTCGTACAATGAGCAGTTCTTC

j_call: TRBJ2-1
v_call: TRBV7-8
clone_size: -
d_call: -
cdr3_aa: CASSYSLKGEASYNEQFF
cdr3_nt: TGTGCCAGCAGCTACTCCTTGAAGGGAGAGGCGTCCTACAATGAGCAGTTCTTC

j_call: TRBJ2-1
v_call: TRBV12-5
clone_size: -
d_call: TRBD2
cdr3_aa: CASGPRRGSLQNEQFF
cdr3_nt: TGTGCTAGTGGCCCGAGGCGCGGGAGCCTCCAGAATGAGCAGTTCTTC

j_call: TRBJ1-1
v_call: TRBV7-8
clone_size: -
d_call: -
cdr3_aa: CASSLGGPEAFF
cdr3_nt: TGTGCCAGCAGCTTGGGGGGCCCTGAAGCTTTCTTT

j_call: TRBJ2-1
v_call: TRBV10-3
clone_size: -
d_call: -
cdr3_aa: CAISDEAGLNNEQFF
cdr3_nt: TGTGCCATCAGTGACGAGGCAGGGCTCAACAATGAGCAGTTCTTC

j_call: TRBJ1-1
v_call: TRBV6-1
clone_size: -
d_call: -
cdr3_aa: CASGVYMNTEAFF
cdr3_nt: TGTGCCAGCGGGGTTTACATGAACACTGAAGCTTTCTTT

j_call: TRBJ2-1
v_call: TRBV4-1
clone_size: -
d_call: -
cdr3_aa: CASNLRRESGGDEQFF
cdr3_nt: TGCGCCAGCAATCTAAGACGGGAGTCGGGTGGGGATGAGCAGTTCTTC

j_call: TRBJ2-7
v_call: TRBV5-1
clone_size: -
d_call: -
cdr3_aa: CASSLVGTSYEQYF
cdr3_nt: TGCGCCAGCAGCTTGGTGGGGACCTCCTACGAGCAGTACTTC

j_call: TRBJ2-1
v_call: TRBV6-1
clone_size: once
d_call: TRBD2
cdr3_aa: CASSAPGLAGVSVSDEQFF
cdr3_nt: TGTGCCAGCAGTGCCCCGGGACTAGCGGGAGTTAGCGTAAGCGATGAGCAGTTCTTC

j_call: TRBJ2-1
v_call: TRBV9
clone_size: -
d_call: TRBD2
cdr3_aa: CASSVGTSGRGSYNEQFF
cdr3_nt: TGTGCCAGCAGCGTAGGGACTAGCGGGAGGGGTTCCTACAATGAGCAGTTCTTC

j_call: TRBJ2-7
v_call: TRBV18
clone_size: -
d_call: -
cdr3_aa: CARRGGCPEGCEQYF
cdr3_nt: TGTGCCAGACGTGGCGGGTGTCCCGAGGGCTGCGAGCAGTACTTC

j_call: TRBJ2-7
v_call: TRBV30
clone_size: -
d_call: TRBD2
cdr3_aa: CAWSVGGGRPGEQYF
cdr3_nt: TGTGCCTGGAGTGTCGGGGGCGGGAGGCCCGGGGAGCAGTACTTC

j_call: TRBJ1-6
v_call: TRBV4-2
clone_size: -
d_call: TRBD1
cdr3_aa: CASSQTSTGANSPLHF
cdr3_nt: TGTGCCAGCAGCCAGACTTCGACAGGGGCCAATTCACCCCTCCACTTT

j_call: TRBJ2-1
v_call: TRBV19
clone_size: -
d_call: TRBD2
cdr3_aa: CASSIDLGLAVGRPNEQFF
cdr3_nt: TGTGCCAGTAGTATAGATCTGGGACTAGCGGTGGGGAGGCCCAATGAGCAGTTCTTC

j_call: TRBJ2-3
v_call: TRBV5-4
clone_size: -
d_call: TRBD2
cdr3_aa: CASSLPGGDTQYF
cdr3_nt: TGTGCCAGCAGCTTGCCCGGGGGGGATACGCAGTATTTT

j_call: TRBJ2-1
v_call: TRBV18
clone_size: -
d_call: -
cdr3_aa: CASSPGLNNEQFF
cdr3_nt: TGTGCCAGCTCACCGGGACTGAACAACGAGCAGTTCTTC

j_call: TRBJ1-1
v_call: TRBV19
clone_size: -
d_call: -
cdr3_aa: CASGLGGNTEAFF
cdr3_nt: TGTGCCAGCGGGCTTGGGGGGAACACTGAAGCTTTCTTT

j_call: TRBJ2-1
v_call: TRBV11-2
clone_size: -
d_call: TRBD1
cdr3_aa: CASRPTGTARYNEQFF
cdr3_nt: TGTGCCAGCAGACCCACCGGGACAGCTCGCTACAATGAGCAGTTCTTC

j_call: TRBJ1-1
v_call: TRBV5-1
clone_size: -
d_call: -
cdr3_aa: CASSRERGNTEAFF
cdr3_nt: TGCGCCAGCAGCAGGGAGCGGGGGAACACTGAAGCTTTCTTT

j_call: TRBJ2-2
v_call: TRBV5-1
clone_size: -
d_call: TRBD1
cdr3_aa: CASSLQGVAGELFF
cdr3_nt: TGCGCCAGCAGCTTGCAGGGGGTAGCCGGGGAGCTGTTTTTT

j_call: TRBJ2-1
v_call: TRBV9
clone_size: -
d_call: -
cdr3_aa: CASSSQAVSYNEQFF
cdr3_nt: TGTGCCAGCAGCTCCCAAGCGGTCTCCTACAATGAGCAGTTCTTC

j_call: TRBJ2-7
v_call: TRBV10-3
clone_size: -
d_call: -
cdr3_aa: CAISSRTAQEQYF
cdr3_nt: TGTGCCATCAGCTCAAGGACGGCCCAAGAGCAGTACTTC

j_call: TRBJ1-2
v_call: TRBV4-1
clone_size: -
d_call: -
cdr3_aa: CASSQTPTGPGYTF
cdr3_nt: TGCGCCAGCAGCCAAACCCCCACAGGTCCGGGCTACACCTTC

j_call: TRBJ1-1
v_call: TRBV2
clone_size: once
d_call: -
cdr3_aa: CAATGYTEAFF
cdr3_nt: TGTGCCGCAACAGGGTACACTGAAGCTTTCTTT

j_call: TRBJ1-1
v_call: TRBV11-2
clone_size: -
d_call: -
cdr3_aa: CASSLIPGQSLTEAFF
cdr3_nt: TGTGCCAGCAGCTTAATTCCCGGACAGTCTTTGACTGAAGCTTTCTTT

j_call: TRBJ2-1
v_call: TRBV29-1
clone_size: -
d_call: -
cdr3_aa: CSVVYGGLGEQFF
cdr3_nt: TGCAGCGTTGTCTACGGGGGGCTAGGTGAGCAGTTCTTC